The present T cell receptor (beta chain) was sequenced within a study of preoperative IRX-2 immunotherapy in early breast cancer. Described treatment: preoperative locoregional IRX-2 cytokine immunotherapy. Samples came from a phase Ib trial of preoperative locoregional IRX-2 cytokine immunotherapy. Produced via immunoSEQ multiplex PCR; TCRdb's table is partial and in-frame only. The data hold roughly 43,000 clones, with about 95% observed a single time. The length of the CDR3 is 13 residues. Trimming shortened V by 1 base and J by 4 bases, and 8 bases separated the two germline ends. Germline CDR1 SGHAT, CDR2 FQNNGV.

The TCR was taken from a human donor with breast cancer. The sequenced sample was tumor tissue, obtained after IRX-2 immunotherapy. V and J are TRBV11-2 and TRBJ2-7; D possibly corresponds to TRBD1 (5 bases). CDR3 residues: CASSLATAYEQYF. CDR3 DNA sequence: TGTGCCAGCAGCTTAGCGACAGCTTACGAGCAGTACTTC.